The rows below give T cell receptor beta chains drawn from one sample of a study of post-analysis software for immune sequencing data. A single record per CDR3 protein comes from TCRdb applying MiXCR to the PCR reads. The sample includes more than 450,000 distinct CDR3 sequences, about 44% seen only once; the top ten take more than 1.5%. Sample: blood. The origin of the receptors is a girl under 18 with multiple sclerosis. CDR3s include the opening cysteine and the closing phenylalanine or tryptophan. The D gene is left open where the match is weak. Clone size, where shown, is once, few, many, or a class for clones that have expanded.

16,TRBJ1-2,NA,TRBV10-3,NA,CATSRQVETTNYGYTF
14,TRBJ2-1,few,TRBV12-3/TRBV12-4,NA,CASGRASSYNEQFF
15,TRBJ2-2,NA,TRBV10-3,NA,CAISEGGTHTGELFF
15,TRBJ2-3,NA,TRBV7-3,TRBD1,CASSSTGGYADTQYF
12,NA,NA,TRBV6-6,NA,CASKRVEETQYF
15,TRBJ2-3,NA,TRBV20-1,TRBD2,CSAERGGLSTDTQYF
15,TRBJ2-7,NA,TRBV7-2,TRBD1,CASSSRTGSSYEQYF
15,TRBJ2-1,NA,TRBV6-6,NA,CASSYRVSSYNEQFF
18,TRBJ2-1,NA,TRBV10-2,TRBD2,CASSPGTSGSAGYNEQFF
15,TRBJ2-5,NA,TRBV6-6,NA,CASSYLGRGEETQYF
21,TRBJ2-1,few,TRBV11-1,TRBD2,CASSLANSGTSGRPSGNEQFF
15,TRBJ1-5,many,TRBV20-1,TRBD1,CSALPGQGESQPQHF
17,TRBJ2-3,once,TRBV7-6,NA,CASSSFPPSTSTDTQYF
16,TRBJ2-1,few,TRBV11-2,TRBD2,CASSLTSGETYNEQFF
12,TRBJ2-1,NA,TRBV4-1,NA,CASSQDAYEQFF
13,TRBJ2-7,NA,TRBV27,NA,CASSFGLAYEQYF
13,TRBJ2-7,NA,TRBV29-1,TRBD2,CSVLTSDSYEQYF
13,TRBJ2-3,few,TRBV6-5,NA,CASSYTGENTQYF
13,TRBJ1-3,NA,TRBV5-5,NA,CASSGPARDTIYF
14,TRBJ1-2,NA,TRBV7-2,NA,CASSLTFGEGGYTF
15,TRBJ2-7,few,TRBV4-1,NA,CASRRGQLSSYEQYF
13,TRBJ2-2,NA,TRBV19,NA,CAITDSNTGELFF
14,TRBJ2-7,NA,TRBV12-3/TRBV12-4,NA,CASSPGGLSYEQYF
15,TRBJ1-1,NA,TRBV5-1,NA,CASSLVGTMNTEAFF
16,TRBJ2-5,NA,TRBV25-1,NA,CASAPLDTPLQETQYF
15,TRBJ2-6,NA,TRBV5-1,NA,CASSPQSSGANVLTF
14,TRBJ1-1,few,TRBV12-3/TRBV12-4,TRBD1,CASSLQGRGTEAFF
14,TRBJ2-5,NA,TRBV5-1,TRBD2,CASRILADQETQYF
15,TRBJ2-1,few,TRBV5-5,NA,CASITGVSSYNEQFF
12,TRBJ1-2,few,TRBV7-2,NA,CASSYNAGGHTF
12,NA,NA,TRBV29-1,NA,CSVPISPYEQYF